This T cell receptor beta chain was recovered during a study of blood T cell repertoires in COVID-19. About the study: Specimens from acute and convalescent COVID-19 originated in the United States, Italy and Spain. PBMCs, B-cell-depleted T cells, or T cells were the source of the cDNA or gDNA that made up the material.

Study members were between roughly 18 and 89 years old and lived in some 22 US regions. Donors in Cohort 3 who had recovered were those with two negative PCRs, healthcare professional clearance, or resolution of their symptoms. The data were produced by immunoSEQ multiplex PCR, yet TCRdb's version contains in-frame clones alone and is incomplete. The repertoire consists of about 220,000 clones, with less than 90% occurring once and the leading ten covering around 6.5%. This clone was seen once. V was clipped by 6 bases and J by 2 bases; unmatched bases: 11. This CDR3 comprises 15 residues. Germline V lookup: CDR1 SQVTM, CDR2 ANQGSEA.

V and J are TRBV29-1 and TRBJ2-7, with 9 bases fitting TRBD2. Input material: PBMCs or T cells enriched from blood (not recorded which). The clonotype comes from a woman between 40 and 55 years old who had recovered from COVID-19. The CDR3 reads CSVRGLAGSPYEQYF. CDR3 sequence (DNA): TGCAGCGTCCGGGGGCTAGCGGGGTCACCCTACGAGCAGTACTTC.